This TCR beta chain was found in a study of blood T cell repertoires in COVID-19. Study in general: Donors in the United States, Italy and Spain gave samples during acute or convalescent COVID-19. Sources were T cells, B-cell-depleted T cells, or PBMCs; the material itself was cDNA or gDNA.

Profiling relied on immunoSEQ multiplex PCR, and the TCRdb table lists in-frame clones only, not all of them. The sample lists 70,000 to 85,000 clones; about 82% were seen once. This CDR3 contains 14 residues. J lost 4 bases, V lost 6 bases, and 6 bases had no gene match. CDR1 SNHLY and CDR2 FYNNEI come from the germline V gene. The sample comprised peripheral blood. The genes are TRBV2 and TRBJ2-5, with TRBD1 matching 9 bases. The source is a woman aged 80 or over in a cohort sampled during active or convalescent COVID-19. The CDR3: CASSGQGWGETQYF. CDR3 coding DNA: TGTGCCAGCAGCGGACAGGGGTGGGGAGAGACCCAGTACTTC.